The source of this TCR beta chain is a study of metastatic and nonmetastatic thyroid tumors. TCRdb reanalyzed the PCR reads with MiXCR. The sample records 9,500 to 13,000 clones, less than 40% being singletons. Not a single patient had been given any form of treatment at any point before undergoing thyroid surgery. Regarding this clone: In the same sample, other DNA sequences code for this CDR3.

V dropped 3 bases and J dropped 2 bases, with 18 bases sitting between them. The CDR3 runs 16 residues. Germline V lookup: CDR1 SGHRS, CDR2 YFSETQ. The chain uses TRBV5-1 and TRBJ2-7; D remains unclear. The clonotype comes from a female donor with papillary thyroid cancer or a benign thyroid nodule (not recorded which). Some clones in this sample may be carry-over from other donors' samples. Material: tumor tissue. The CDR3 protein is CASSSPDGFRPYEQYF. As DNA, the CDR3 is TGCGCCAGCAGCTCGCCGGATGGATTTAGGCCCTACGAGCAGTACTTC.